This T cell receptor beta chain was captured by sequencing in a study of T-cell memory formation after mild COVID-19. The study, taken as a whole, reports: Contracting clones, day 15 to 85, had balanced CD4/CD8, and later expanders favored CD4+.

Using constant-segment primers, 5'RACE produced TCR alpha and TCR beta cDNA libraries carrying sample barcodes and UMIs. In TCRdb, the 5' RACE reads were re-called with MiXCR into one record per CDR3 protein. The sample includes 35,000 to 55,000 distinct CDR3 sequences, roughly 9% of them seen just once. CDR3 length: 13 residues. The V gene's germline CDR1 is LGHNA and CDR2 YNFKEQ. V lost 4 bases and J 4 bases, leaving 7 bases between the germline ends. Points on this clonotype: Its antigen is undetermined.

The clonotype originates from an adult woman who had mild COVID-19 (a few samples of this study predate the infection). Cell type and time point are not known. The V call is TRBV4-2, the J call TRBJ2-2, with no clear D. The source material was PBMCs or a T cell subset sorted from them (not recorded which). The CDR3 DNA sequence: TGTGCCAGCAGCCCGGGCCCCACCGGGGAGCTGTTTTTT. This sequence encodes CASSPGPTGELFF.